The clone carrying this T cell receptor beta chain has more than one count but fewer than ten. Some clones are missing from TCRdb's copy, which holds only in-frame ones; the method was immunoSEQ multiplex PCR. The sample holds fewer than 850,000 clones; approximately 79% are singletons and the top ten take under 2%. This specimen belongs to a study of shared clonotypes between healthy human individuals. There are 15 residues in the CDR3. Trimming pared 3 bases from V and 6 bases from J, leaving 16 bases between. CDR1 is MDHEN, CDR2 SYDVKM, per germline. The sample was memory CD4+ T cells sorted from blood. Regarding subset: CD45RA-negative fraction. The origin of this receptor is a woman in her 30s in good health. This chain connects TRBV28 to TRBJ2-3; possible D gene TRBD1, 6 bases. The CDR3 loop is CASSLYQTQGDTQYF. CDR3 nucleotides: TGTGCCAGCAGTTTGTATCAGACTCAGGGGGATACGCAGTATTTT. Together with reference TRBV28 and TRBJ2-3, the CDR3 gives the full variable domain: DVKVTQSSRYLVKRTGEKVFLECVQDMDHENMFWYRQDPGLGLRLIYFSYDVKMKEKGDIPEGYSVSREKKERFSLILESASTNQTSMYLCASSLYQTQGDTQYFGPGTRLTVL.